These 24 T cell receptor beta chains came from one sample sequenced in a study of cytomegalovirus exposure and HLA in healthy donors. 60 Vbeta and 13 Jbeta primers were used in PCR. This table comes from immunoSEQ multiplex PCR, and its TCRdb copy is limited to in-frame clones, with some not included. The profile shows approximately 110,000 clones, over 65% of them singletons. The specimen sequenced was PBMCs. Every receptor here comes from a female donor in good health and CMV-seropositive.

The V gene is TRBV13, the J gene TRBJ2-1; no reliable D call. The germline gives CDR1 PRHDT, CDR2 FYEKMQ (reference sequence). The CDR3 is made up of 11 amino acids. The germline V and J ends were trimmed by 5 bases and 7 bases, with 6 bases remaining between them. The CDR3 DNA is TGTGCCAGCAGCGTCAGAAATGAGCAGTTCTTC. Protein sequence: CASSVRNEQFF.

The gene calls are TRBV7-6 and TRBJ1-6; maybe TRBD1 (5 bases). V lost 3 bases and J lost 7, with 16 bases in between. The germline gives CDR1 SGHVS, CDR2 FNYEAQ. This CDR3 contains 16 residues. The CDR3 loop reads CASSLGGAGNNSPLHF. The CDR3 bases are TGTGCCAGCAGCTTGGGAGGGGCAGGGAACAATTCACCCCTCCACTTT.

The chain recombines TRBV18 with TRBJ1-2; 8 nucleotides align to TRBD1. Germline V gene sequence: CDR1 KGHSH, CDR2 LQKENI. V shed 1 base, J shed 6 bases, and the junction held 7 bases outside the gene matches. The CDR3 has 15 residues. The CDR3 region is CASSPLETGGDGYTF. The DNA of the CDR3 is TGTGCCAGCTCACCACTCGAAACAGGGGGGGATGGCTACACCTTC.

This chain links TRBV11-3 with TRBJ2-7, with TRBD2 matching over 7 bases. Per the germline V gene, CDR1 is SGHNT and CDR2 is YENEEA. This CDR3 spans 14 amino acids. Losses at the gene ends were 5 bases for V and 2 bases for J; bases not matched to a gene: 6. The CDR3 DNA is TGTGCCAGCAGCATTAGCGGGCCCACCTACGAGCAGTACTTC. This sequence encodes CASSISGPTYEQYF.

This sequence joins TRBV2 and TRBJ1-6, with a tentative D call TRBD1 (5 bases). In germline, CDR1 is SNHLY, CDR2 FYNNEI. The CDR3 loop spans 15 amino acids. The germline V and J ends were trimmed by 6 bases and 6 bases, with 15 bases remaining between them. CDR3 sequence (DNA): TGTGCCAGCAGAGACAGTTTCGGAGCTAATTCACCCCTCCACTTT. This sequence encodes CASRDSFGANSPLHF.

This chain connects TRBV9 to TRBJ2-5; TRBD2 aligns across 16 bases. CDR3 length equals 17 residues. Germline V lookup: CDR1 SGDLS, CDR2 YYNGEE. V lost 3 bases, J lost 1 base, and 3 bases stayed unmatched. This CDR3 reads CASSAGTSGGVQETQYF. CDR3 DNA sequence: TGTGCCAGCAGCGCAGGGACTAGCGGGGGGGTCCAAGAGACCCAGTACTTC.

Written as DNA, the CDR3 is TGTGCCAGCAGCTTAGATTTAGCGGGGGGGCTTGGAGATACGCAGTATTTT. This translates into CASSLDLAGGLGDTQYF. The chain links TRBV7-6 to TRBJ2-3, with TRBD2 matching over 11 bases. The ends lost 1 base at V and 5 bases at J; junction bases unmatched: 8. CDR3 size: 17 residues. Looked up from germline, CDR1 is SGHVS and CDR2 is FNYEAQ.

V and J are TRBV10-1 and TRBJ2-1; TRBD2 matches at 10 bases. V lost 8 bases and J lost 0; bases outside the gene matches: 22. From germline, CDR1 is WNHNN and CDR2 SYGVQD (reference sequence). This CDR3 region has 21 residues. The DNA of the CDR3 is TGCGCCAGCCGGAGCGGTCGGGAGAAGCGGGGGGGACCCATCTCCTACAATGAGCAGTTCTTC. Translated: CASRSGREKRGGPISYNEQFF.

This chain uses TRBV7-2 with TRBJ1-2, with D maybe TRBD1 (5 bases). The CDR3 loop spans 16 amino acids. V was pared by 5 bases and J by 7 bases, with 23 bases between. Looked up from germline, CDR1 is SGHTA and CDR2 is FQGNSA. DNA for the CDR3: TGTGCCAGCAGCCGACGCGACGGGGGGATAGGAGGTGGCTACACCTTC. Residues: CASSRRDGGIGGGYTF.

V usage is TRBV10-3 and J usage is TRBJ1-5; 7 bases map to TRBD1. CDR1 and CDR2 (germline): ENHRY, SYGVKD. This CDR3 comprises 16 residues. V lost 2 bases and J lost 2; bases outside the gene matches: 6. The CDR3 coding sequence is TGTGCCATCAGTGAGGGAGGGGGCCGGGGCAATCAGCCCCAGCATTTT. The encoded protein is CAISEGGGRGNQPQHF.

The CDR3, as DNA: TGTGCCAGCAGCTCGAGGGTGGGGGTAGCGGGAGAAGGGGCACCCGACGAGCAGTACTTC. This translates into CASSSRVGVAGEGAPDEQYF. The chain joins TRBV13 to TRBJ2-7; 9 bases agree with TRBD2. Trimming cost V 4 bases and J 5 bases; bases outside gene matches: 24. CDR1 is PRHDT and CDR2 is FYEKMQ in the germline V gene (reference sequence). The CDR3 spans 20 residues.

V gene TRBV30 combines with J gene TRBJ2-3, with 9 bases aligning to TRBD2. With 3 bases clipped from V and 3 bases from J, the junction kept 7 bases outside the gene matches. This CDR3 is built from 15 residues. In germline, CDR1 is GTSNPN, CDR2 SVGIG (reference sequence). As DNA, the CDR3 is TGTGCCTGGAGCCCACCCCTAGCGGGGACAGATACGCAGTATTTT. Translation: CAWSPPLAGTDTQYF.

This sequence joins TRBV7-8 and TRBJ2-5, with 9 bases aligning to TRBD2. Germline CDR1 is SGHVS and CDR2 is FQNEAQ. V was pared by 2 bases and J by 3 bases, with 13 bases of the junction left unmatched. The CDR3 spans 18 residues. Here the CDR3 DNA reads TGTGCCAGCAGCTTAAGAAGGTGGCGGGGGGGCAAGGAAGAGACCCAGTACTTC. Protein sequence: CASSLRRWRGGKEETQYF.

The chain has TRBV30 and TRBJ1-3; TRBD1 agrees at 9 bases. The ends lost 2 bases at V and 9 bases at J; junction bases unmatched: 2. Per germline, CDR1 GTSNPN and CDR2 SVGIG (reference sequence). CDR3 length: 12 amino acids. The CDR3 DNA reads TGTGCCTGGAGTTTGACAGGGGGCACCATATATTTT. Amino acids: CAWSLTGGTIYF. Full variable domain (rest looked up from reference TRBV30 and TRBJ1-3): SQTIHQWPATLVQPVGSPLSLECTVEGTSNPNLYWYRQAAGRGLQLLFYSVGIGQISSEVPQNLSASRPQDRQFILSSKKLLLSDSGFYLCAWSLTGGTIYFGEGSWLTVV.

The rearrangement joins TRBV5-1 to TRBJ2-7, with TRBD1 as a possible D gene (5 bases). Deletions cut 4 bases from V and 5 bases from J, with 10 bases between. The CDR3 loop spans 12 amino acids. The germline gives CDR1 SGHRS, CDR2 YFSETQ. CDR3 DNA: TGCGCCAGCAGCGACAGTGCTAACGAGCAGTACTTC. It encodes CASSDSANEQYF.

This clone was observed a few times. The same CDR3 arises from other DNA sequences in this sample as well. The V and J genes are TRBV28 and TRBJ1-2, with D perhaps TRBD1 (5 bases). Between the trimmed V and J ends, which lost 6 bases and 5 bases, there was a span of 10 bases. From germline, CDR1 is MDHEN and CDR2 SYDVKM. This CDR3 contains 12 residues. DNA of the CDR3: TGTGCCAGCAGCCTGACAGTTTATGGCTACACCTTC. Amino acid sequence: CASSLTVYGYTF.

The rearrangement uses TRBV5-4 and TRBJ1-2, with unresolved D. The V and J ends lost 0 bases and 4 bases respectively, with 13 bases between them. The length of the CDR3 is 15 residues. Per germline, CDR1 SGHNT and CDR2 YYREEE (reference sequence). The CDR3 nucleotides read TGTGCCAGCAGCTTGGCGGTCACGGGTATCTATGGCTACACCTTC. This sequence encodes CASSLAVTGIYGYTF.

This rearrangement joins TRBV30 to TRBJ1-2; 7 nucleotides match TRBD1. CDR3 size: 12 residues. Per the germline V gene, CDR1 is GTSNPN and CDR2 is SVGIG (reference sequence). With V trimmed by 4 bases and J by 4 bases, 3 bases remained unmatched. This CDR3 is CAWTGGGYGYTF. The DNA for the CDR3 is TGTGCCTGGACAGGGGGAGGCTATGGCTACACCTTC.

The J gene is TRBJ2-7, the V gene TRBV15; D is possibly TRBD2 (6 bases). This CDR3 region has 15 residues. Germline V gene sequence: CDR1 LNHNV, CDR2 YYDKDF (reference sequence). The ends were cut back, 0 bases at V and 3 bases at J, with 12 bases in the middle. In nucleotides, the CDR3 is TGTGCCACCAGCAGAGATTATGGGGGGAGCTACGAGCAGTACTTC. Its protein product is CATSRDYGGSYEQYF.

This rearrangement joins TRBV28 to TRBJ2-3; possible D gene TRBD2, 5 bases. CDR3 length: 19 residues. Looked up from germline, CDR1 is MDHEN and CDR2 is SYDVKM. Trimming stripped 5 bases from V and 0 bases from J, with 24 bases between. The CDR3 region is CASSPPRKKMTTSTDTQYF. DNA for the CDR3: TGTGCCAGCAGTCCCCCCCGGAAGAAAATGACTACTAGCACAGATACGCAGTATTTT.

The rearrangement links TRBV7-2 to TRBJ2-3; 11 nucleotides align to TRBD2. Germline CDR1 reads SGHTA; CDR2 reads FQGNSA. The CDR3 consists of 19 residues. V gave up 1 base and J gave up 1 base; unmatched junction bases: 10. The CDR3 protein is CASSLVASGGWRGTDTQYF. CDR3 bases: TGTGCCAGCAGCTTAGTAGCTAGCGGGGGGTGGAGGGGCACAGATACGCAGTATTTT.

CDR3 nucleotides: TGCAGTGCTAGTGTTACCTACGAGCAGTACTTC. Its translation is CSASVTYEQYF. The chain is built from TRBV20-1 and TRBJ2-7; no firm D call. The V gene's germline CDR1 is DFQATT and CDR2 SNEGSKA (reference sequence). There are 11 residues in the CDR3. Trimming left V 3 bases short and J 2 bases short, with 5 bases between.

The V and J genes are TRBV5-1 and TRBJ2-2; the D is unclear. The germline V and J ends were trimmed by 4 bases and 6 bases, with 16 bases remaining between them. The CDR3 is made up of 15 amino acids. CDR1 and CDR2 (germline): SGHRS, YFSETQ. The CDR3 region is CASSDSPLVAGELFF. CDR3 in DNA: TGCGCCAGCAGCGATAGCCCCCTTGTCGCCGGGGAGCTGTTTTTT.

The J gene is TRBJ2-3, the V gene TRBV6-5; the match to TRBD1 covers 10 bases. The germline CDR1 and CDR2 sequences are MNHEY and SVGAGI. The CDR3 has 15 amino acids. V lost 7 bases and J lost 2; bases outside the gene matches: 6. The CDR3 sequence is CASTQDRGDTDTQYF. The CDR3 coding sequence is TGTGCCAGCACTCAGGACAGGGGGGACACAGATACGCAGTATTTT.